The following is a T cell receptor (beta chain) sequence with its context. This entry comes from a study of CD8 T cells in ankylosing spondylitis. Germline values: CDR1 MNHNS, CDR2 SASEGT. With 6 bases clipped from V and 5 bases from J, the junction kept 11 bases outside the gene matches. The CDR3 length is 15 residues. TCRdb reprocessed the 5' RACE reads with MiXCR, giving one entry per CDR3 protein. The profile shows approximately 350,000 distinct CDR3 sequences, over 12% of them singletons. This receptor was identified in a male donor with ankylosing spondylitis or in good health (not recorded which). The chain combines TRBV6-1 with TRBJ2-7; 9 positions match TRBD1. Sequencing was done on a sample of blood, either unsorted or a sorted T cell fraction (not recorded which). CDR3 in DNA: TGTGCCAGCAGGTCCGGGACAGGGAGAGTCCACGAGCAGTACTTC. Its translation is CASRSGTGRVHEQYF.